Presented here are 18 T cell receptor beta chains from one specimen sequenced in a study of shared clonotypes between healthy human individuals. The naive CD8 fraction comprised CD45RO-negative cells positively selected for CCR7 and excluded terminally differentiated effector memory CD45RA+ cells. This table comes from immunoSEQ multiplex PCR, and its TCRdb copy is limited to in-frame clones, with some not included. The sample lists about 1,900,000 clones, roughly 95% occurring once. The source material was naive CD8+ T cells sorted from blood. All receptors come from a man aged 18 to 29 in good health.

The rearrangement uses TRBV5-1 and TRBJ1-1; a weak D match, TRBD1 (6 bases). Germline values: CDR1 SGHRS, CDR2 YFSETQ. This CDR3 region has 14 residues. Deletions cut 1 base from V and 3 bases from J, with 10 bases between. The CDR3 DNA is TGCGCCAGCAGCTTGTACGGGGGCTACACTGAAGCTTTCTTT. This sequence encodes CASSLYGGYTEAFF. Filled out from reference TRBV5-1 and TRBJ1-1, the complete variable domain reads KAGVTQTPRYLIKTRGQQVTLSCSPISGHRSVSWYQQTPGQGLQFLFEYFSETQRNKGNFPGRFSGRQFSNSRSEMNVSTLELGDSALYLCASSLYGGYTEAFFGQGTRLTVV.

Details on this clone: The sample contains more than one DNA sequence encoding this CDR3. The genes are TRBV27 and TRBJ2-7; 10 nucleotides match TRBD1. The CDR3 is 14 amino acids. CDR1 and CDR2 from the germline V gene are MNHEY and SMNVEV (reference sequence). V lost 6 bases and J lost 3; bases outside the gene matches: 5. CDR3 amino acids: CASSLGQGFYEQYF. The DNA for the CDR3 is TGTGCCAGCAGCCTGGGACAGGGGTTCTACGAGCAGTACTTC.

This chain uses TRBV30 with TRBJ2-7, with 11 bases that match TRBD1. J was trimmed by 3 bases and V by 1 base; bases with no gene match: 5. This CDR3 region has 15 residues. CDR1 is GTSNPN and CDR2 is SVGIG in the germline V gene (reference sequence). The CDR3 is CAWSEGTGGFYEQYF. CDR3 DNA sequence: TGTGCCTGGAGTGAGGGGACAGGGGGTTTCTACGAGCAGTACTTC.

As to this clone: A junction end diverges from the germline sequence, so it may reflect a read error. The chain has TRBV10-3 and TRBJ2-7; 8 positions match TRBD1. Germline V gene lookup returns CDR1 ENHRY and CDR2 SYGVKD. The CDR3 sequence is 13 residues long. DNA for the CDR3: TGTGCCAGCAGTTCTGGACAGGGCTACGAGCAGTACTTC. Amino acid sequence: CASSSGQGYEQYF.

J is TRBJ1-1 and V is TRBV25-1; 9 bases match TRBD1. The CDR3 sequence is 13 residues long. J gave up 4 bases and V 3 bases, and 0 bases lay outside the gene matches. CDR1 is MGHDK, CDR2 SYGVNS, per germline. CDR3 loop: CASSEGQGTEAFF. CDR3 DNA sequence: TGTGCCAGCAGTGAGGGACAGGGCACTGAAGCTTTCTTT. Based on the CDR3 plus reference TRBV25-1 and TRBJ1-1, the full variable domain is EADIYQTPRYLVIGTGKKITLECSQTMGHDKMYWYQQDPGMELHLIHYSYGVNSTEKGDLSSESTVSRIRTEHFPLTLESARPSHTSQYLCASSEGQGTEAFFGQGTRLTVV.

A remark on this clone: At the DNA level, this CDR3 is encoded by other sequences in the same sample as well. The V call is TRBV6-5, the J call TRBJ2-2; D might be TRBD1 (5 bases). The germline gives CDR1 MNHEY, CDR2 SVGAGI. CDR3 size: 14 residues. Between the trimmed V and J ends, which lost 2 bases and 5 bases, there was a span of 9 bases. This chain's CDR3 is CASSYGAGTGELFF. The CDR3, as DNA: TGTGCCAGCAGTTACGGGGCAGGAACCGGGGAGCTGTTTTTT.

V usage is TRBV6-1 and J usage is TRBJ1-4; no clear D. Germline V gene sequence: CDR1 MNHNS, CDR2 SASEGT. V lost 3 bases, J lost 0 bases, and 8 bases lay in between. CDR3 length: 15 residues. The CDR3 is CASSDFAATNEKLFF. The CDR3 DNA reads TGTGCCAGCAGTGATTTTGCTGCAACTAATGAAAAACTGTTTTTT.

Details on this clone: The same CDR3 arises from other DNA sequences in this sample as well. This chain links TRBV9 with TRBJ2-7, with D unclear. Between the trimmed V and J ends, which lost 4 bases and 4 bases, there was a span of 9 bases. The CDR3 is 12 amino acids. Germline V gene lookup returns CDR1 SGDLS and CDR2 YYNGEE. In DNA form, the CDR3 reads TGTGCCAGCAGCCCCCCAAGTTACGAGCAGTACTTC. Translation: CASSPPSYEQYF.

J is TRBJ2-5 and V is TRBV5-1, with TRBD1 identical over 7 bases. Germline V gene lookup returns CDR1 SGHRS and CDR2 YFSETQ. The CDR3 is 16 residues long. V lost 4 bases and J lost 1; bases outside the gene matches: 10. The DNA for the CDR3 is TGCGCCAGCAGCCCCTGGCCCGGGACAGCCCAAGAGACCCAGTACTTC. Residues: CASSPWPGTAQETQYF.

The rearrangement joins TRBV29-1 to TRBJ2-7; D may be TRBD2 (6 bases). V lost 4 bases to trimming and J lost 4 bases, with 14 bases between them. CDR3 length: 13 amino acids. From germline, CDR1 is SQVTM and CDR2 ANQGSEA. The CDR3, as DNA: TGCAGCGTTGTTCCGGAGGGTGTTTACGAGCAGTACTTC. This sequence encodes CSVVPEGVYEQYF.

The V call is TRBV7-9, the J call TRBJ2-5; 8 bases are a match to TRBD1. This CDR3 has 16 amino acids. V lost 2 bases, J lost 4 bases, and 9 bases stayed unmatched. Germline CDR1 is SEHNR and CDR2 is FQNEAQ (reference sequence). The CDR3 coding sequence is TGTGCCAGCAGCTTAATCCAGGGGGCGTTGGGAGAGACCCAGTACTTC. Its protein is CASSLIQGALGETQYF. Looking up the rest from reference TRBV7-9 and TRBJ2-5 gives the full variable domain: DTGVSQNPRHKITKRGQNVTFRCDPISEHNRLYWYRQTLGQGPEFLTYFQNEAQLEKSRLLSDRFSAERPKGSFSTLEIQRTEQGDSAMYLCASSLIQGALGETQYFGPGTRLLVL.

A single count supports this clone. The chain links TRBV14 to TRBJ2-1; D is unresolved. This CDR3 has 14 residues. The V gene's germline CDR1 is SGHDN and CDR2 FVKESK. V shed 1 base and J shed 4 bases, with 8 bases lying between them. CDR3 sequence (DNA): TGTGCCAGCAGCCAAGGGCGAAATTACAATGAGCAGTTCTTC. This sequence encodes CASSQGRNYNEQFF.

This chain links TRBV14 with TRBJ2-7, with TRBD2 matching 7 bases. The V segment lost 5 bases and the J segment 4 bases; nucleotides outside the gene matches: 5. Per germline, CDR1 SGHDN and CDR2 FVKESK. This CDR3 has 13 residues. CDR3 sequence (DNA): TGTGCCAGCAGCTCCCGGGGGGATTACGAGCAGTACTTC. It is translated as CASSSRGDYEQYF.

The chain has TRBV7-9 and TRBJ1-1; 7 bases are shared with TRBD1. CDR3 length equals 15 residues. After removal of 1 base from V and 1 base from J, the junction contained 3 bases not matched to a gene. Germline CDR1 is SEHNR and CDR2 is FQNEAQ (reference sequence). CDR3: CASSLVGQPNTEAFF. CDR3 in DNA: TGTGCCAGCAGCTTAGTGGGACAGCCGAACACTGAAGCTTTCTTT.

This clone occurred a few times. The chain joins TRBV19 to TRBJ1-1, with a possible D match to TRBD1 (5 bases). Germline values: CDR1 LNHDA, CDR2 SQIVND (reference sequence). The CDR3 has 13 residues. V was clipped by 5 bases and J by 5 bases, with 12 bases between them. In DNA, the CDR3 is TGTGCCAGTAGTCACGGGGCAGGAACTGAAGCTTTCTTT. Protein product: CASSHGAGTEAFF.

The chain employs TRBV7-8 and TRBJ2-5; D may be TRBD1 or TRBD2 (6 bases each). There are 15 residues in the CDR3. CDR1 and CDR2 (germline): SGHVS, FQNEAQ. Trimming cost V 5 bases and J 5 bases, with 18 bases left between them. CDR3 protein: CASSPGGGLRETQYF. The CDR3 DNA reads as TGTGCCAGCAGCCCTGGAGGGGGGCTGAGGGAGACCCAGTACTTC. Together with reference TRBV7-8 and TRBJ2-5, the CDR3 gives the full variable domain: GAGVSQSPRYKVAKRGQDVALRCDPISGHVSLFWYQQALGQGPEFLTYFQNEAQLDKSGLPSDRFFAERPEGSVSTLKIQRTQQEDSAVYLCASSPGGGLRETQYFGPGTRLLVL.

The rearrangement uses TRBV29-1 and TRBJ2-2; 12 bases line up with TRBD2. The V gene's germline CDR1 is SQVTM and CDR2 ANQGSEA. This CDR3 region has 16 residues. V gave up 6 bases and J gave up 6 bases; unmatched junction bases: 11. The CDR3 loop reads CSVLAGGNQLPGELFF. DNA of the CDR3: TGCAGCGTACTAGCGGGGGGAAATCAACTCCCCGGGGAGCTGTTTTTT.

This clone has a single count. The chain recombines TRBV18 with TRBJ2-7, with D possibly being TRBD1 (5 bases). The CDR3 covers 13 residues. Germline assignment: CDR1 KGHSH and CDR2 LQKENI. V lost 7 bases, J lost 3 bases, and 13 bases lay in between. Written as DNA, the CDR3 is TGTGCCAGCTTTCCTACAGGAAACTACGAGCAGTACTTC. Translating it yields CASFPTGNYEQYF.